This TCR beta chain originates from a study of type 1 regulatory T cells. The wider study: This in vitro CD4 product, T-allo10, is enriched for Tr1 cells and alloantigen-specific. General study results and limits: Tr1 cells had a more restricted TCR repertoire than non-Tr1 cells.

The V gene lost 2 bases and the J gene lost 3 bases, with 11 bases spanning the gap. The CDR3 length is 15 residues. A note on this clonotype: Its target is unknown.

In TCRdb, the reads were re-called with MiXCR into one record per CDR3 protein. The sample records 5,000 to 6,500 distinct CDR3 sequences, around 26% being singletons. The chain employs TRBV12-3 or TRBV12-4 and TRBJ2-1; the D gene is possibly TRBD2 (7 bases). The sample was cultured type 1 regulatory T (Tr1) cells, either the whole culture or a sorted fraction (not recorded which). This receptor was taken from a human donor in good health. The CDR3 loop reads CASSLLGGVYNEQFF. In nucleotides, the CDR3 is TGTGCCAGCAGTTTACTAGGGGGGGTCTACAATGAGCAGTTCTTC.